The 14 T cell receptor beta chains reported below all come from one sample, sequenced in a study of OX40 agonist ivuxolimab in advanced cancers. TCRdb keeps only in-frame clones here, not all; method: immunoSEQ multiplex PCR. Here the sample spans nearly 80,000 clones, roughly 80% being singletons. Specimen: CD4+ or CD8+ T cells sorted from blood, collected in a trial of the OX40 agonist ivuxolimab. The source of these receptors is an adult with an advanced solid tumor such as melanoma, head and neck, liver or kidney cancer.

The CDR3 bases are TGTGCCAGCAGCCCAGCCACAGGGTCCACTGAAGCTTTCTTT. It translates to CASSPATGSTEAFF. The gene calls are TRBV5-4 and TRBJ1-1; TRBD1 might be the D (6 bases). With 4 bases removed from V and 4 bases from J, the gap between germline ends came to 14 bases. Per the germline V gene, CDR1 is SGHNT and CDR2 is YYREEE (reference sequence). This CDR3 is 14 amino acids long.

This clone was seen once. The genes are TRBV5-1 and TRBJ2-7; 7 bases fit TRBD1. Germline CDR1 is SGHRS and CDR2 is YFSETQ. The ends lost 5 bases at V and 2 bases at J; junction bases unmatched: 10. This CDR3 has 15 residues. DNA of the CDR3: TGCGCCAGCAGATATTGGACAGGTTCAGCCTACGAGCAGTACTTC. Amino acids: CASRYWTGSAYEQYF.

The chain uses TRBV7-2 and TRBJ1-6; 9 nucleotides match TRBD1. The CDR3 is made up of 14 amino acids. Germline loops: CDR1 SGHTA, CDR2 FQGNSA. Trimming at V came to 5 bases and at J to 9 bases, leaving 5 bases not matched to a gene. CDR3 sequence (DNA): TGTGCCAGCAGCGCGGACAGGGGACGTTCACCCCTCCACTTT. It specifies CASSADRGRSPLHF.

Here the CDR3 reads CASTLIAGEKGYTF. The CDR3 region has the DNA TGTGCCAGCACCCTGATAGCAGGGGAAAAAGGCTACACCTTC. The chain carries TRBV11-2 and TRBJ1-2; D perhaps matches TRBD1 (6 bases). V lost 7 bases and J 8 bases, leaving 20 bases between the germline ends. The CDR3 has 14 amino acids. The germline gives CDR1 SGHAT, CDR2 FQNNGV.

The genes are TRBV30 and TRBJ1-5; TRBD1 is a possible D gene (5 bases). Between the trimmed V and J ends, which lost 7 bases and 9 bases, there was a span of 25 bases. The V gene's germline CDR1 is GTSNPN and CDR2 SVGIG (reference sequence). There are 15 residues in the CDR3. CDR3 in DNA: TGTGCCTCGAGGTCCTCTGGACAAGGGGTGGGGCCCCAGCATTTT. Its protein product is CASRSSGQGVGPQHF.

This sequence joins TRBV11-2 and TRBJ2-7; D gene uncertain. Germline V CDR1 and CDR2: SGHAT, FQNNGV. The CDR3 covers 14 residues. V was trimmed by 0 bases and J by 1 base, leaving 7 bases between them. In DNA, the CDR3 is TGTGCCAGCAGCTTAGATCCGTCATCCTACGAGCAGTACTTC. It translates to CASSLDPSSYEQYF. The entire variable domain, with the rest obtained from reference TRBV11-2 and TRBJ2-7, is as follows: EAGVAQSPRYKIIEKRQSVAFWCNPISGHATLYWYQQILGQGPKLLIQFQNNGVVDDSQLPKDRFSAERLKGVDSTLKIQPAKLEDSAVYLCASSLDPSSYEQYFGPGTRLTVT.

The chain has TRBV5-1 and TRBJ2-3; 7 bases line up with TRBD1. This CDR3 is built from 14 residues. V lost 4 bases to trimming and J lost 6 bases; unmatched junction nucleotides: 8. Germline-derived CDR1 and CDR2 are SGHRS and YFSETQ. CDR3 sequence: CASSRDRSGDTQYF. CDR3 DNA sequence: TGCGCCAGCAGCCGGGACAGATCGGGGGATACGCAGTATTTT.

This clone was found a few times. V gene TRBV9 combines with J gene TRBJ1-2; D is undetermined. The CDR3 runs 16 residues. CDR1 and CDR2 (germline): SGDLS, YYNGEE. The germline V and J ends were trimmed by 0 bases and 4 bases, with 16 bases remaining between them. CDR3 protein: CASSVDPRAETYGYTF. CDR3 bases: TGTGCCAGCAGCGTAGACCCCCGCGCCGAAACCTATGGCTACACCTTC.

The rearrangement joins TRBV14 to TRBJ2-1, with 8 bases identical to TRBD2. V was pared by 3 bases and J by 9 bases, with 10 bases of the junction left unmatched. The CDR3 extends over 15 amino acids. Germline-derived CDR1 and CDR2 are SGHDN and FVKESK. CDR3 DNA: TGTGCCAGCAGCCATCCGGGGGGGGGAAGCACTGAGCAGTTCTTC. Encoded protein: CASSHPGGGSTEQFF.

The chain uses TRBV7-9 and TRBJ1-1, with 10 bases identical to TRBD1. Trimming removed 4 bases from V and 3 bases from J; junction bases left unmatched: 5. CDR1 and CDR2 (germline): SEHNR, FQNEAQ (reference sequence). This CDR3 is 15 amino acids long. The CDR3 DNA follows: TGTGCCAGCAGCTACTGGGACAGGGGAGACACTGAAGCTTTCTTT. Translation gives CASSYWDRGDTEAFF.

The chain combines TRBV19 with TRBJ2-5; D might be TRBD1 or TRBD2, each matching 5 bases. Trimming took 5 bases from V and 5 from J, leaving 15 bases between them. This CDR3 is 14 amino acids long. Germline-derived CDR1 and CDR2 are LNHDA and SQIVND (reference sequence). CDR3 loop: CASSPFGKGETQYF. The CDR3, as DNA: TGTGCCAGTAGTCCATTCGGGAAGGGGGAGACCCAGTACTTC.

The chain recombines TRBV2 with TRBJ2-7; TRBD1 aligns across 7 bases. Trimming took 7 bases from V and 3 from J; bases not matched to a gene: 9. The CDR3 loop spans 14 amino acids. The V gene's germline CDR1 is SNHLY and CDR2 FYNNEI. The CDR3 sequence is CASNHPGQNYEQYV. For the CDR3, the DNA is TGTGCCAGCAACCACCCGGGACAGAACTACGAGCAGTACGTC.

V and J are TRBV6-1 and TRBJ2-1; D is perhaps TRBD2 (7 bases). CDR1 and CDR2 from the germline V gene are MNHNS and SASEGT. Trimming pared 1 base from V and 3 bases from J, leaving 16 bases between. The CDR3 runs to 17 residues. CDR3 coding DNA: TGTGCCAGCAGTGAAGTGGTCGCGGGGGCGTTCTACAATGAGCAGTTCTTC. Its protein is CASSEVVAGAFYNEQFF.

V and J are TRBV7-7 and TRBJ2-2, with 9 positions matching TRBD2. The J segment lost 7 bases and the V segment lost 0 bases, leaving 15 bases of the junction unmatched. Germline V lookup: CDR1 SSHAT, CDR2 FNYEAQ (reference sequence). The length of the CDR3 is 19 residues. CDR3 residues: CASSLAAHWAGGLGGELFF. The DNA for the CDR3 is TGTGCCAGCAGCTTAGCCGCCCATTGGGCGGGGGGGCTAGGCGGGGAGCTGTTTTTT. The whole variable domain, remainder taken from reference TRBV7-7 and TRBJ2-2, is GAGVSQSPRYKVTKRGQDVTLRCDPISSHATLYWYQQALGQGPEFLTYFNYEAQPDKSGLPSDRFSAERPEGSISTLTIQRTEQRDSAMYRCASSLAAHWAGGLGGELFFGEGSRLTVL.